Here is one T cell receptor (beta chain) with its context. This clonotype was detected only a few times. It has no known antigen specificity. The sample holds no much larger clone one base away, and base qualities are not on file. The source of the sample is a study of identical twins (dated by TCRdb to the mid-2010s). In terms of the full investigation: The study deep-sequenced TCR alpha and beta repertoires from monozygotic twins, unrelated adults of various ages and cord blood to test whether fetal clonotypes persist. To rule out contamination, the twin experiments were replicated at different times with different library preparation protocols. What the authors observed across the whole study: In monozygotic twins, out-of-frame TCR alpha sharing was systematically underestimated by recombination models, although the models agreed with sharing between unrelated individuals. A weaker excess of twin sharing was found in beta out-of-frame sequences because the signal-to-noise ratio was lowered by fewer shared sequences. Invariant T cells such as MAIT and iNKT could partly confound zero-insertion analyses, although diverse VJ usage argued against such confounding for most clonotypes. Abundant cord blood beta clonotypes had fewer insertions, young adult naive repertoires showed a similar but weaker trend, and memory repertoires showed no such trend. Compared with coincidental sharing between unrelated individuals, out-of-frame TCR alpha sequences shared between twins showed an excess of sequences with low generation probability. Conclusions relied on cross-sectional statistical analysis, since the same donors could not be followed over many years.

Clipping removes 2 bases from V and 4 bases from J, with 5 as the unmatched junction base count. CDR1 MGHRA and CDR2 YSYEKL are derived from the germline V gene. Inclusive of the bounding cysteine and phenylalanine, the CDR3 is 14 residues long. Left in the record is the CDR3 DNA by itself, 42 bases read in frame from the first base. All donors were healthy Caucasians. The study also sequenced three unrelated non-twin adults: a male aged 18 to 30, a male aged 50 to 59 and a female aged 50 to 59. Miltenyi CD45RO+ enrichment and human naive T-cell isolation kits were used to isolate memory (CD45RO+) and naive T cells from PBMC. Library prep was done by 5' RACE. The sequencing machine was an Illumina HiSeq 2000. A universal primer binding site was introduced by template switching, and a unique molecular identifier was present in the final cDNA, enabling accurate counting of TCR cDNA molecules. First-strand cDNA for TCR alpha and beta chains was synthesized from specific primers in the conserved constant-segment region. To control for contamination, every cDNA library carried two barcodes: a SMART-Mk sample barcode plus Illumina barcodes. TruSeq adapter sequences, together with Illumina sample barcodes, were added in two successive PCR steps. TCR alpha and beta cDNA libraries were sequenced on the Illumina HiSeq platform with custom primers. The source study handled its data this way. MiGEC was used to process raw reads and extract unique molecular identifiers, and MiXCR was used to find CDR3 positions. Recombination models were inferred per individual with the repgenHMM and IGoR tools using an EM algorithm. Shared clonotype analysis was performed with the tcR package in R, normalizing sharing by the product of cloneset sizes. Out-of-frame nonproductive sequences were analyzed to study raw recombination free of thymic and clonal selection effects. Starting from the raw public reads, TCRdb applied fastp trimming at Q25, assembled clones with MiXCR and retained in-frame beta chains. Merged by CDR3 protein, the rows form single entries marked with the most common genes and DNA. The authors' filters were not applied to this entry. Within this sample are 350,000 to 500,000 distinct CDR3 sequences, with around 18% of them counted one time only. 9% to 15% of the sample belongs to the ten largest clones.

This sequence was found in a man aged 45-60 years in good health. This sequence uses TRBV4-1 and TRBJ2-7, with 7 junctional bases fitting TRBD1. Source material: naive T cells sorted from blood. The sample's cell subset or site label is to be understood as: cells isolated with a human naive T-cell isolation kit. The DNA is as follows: TGCGCCAGCAGCCAATGGGACAGAACTTACGAGCAGTACTTC. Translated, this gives CASSQWDRTYEQYF.